These T cell receptor beta chains were read from a single sample in a study of low-dose radiotherapy and immunotherapy resistance in tumors. MiXCR was run by TCRdb on the reads, yielding one entry per CDR3 protein. The repertoire has about 60,000 distinct CDR3 sequences, under 30% of them found once; the top ten carry 5.5% to 6.5%. The sample here was PBMCs, taken before treatment. The receptors were gathered from a male donor with prostate cancer. Each CDR3 is given with its conserved first and last residue. The D gene is left open where the match is weak. Only part of the rows carry a size: once, few, many, or a class if the clone is expanded.

J gene: TRBJ1-1
V gene: TRBV5-1
CDR3 length: 14
D gene: NA
clone size: many
CDR3 DNA: TGCGCCAGCAGCTCCCGGGGGTTGAACACTGAAGCTTTCTTT
CDR3 protein: CASSSRGLNTEAFF

J gene: TRBJ2-2
V gene: TRBV13
CDR3 length: 15
D gene: NA
clone size: few
CDR3 DNA: TGTGCCAGCAGCCCCGGAGGGGGAGACACCGGGGAGCTGTTTTTT
CDR3 protein: CASSPGGGDTGELFF

J gene: TRBJ2-7
V gene: TRBV7-9
CDR3 length: 13
D gene: TRBD2
clone size: NA
CDR3 DNA: TGTGCCAGCACCGGGACTAGTGTTTCCGAGCAGTACTTC
CDR3 protein: CASTGTSVSEQYF

J gene: TRBJ2-7
V gene: TRBV4-2
CDR3 length: 14
D gene: NA
clone size: many
CDR3 DNA: TGTGCCAGCAGCCAAAGACTGAACTCCTACGAGCAGTACTTC
CDR3 protein: CASSQRLNSYEQYF

J gene: TRBJ2-5
V gene: TRBV9
CDR3 length: 17
D gene: TRBD2
clone size: many
CDR3 DNA: TGTGCCAGCAGCGAGTCCAGCCTAGCGGGGGGGCAGGAGACCCAGTACTTC
CDR3 protein: CASSESSLAGGQETQYF

J gene: TRBJ1-4
V gene: TRBV2
CDR3 length: 14
D gene: TRBD1
clone size: once
CDR3 DNA: TGTGCCAGCAGACTGGACAGGGTCGGGGAAAAACTGTTTTTT
CDR3 protein: CASRLDRVGEKLFF

J gene: TRBJ1-1
V gene: TRBV3-1
CDR3 length: 14
D gene: NA
clone size: NA
CDR3 DNA: TGTGCCAGCAGCCAAGAGGGGGTCCAGACCAGGGCTTTCTTT
CDR3 protein: CASSQEGVQTRAFF

J gene: TRBJ1-1
V gene: TRBV7-9
CDR3 length: 14
D gene: NA
clone size: many
CDR3 DNA: TGTGCCAGCAGCTTGGGGGGGCTGAGCACTGAAGCTTTCTTT
CDR3 protein: CASSLGGLSTEAFF

J gene: TRBJ2-7
V gene: TRBV19
CDR3 length: 15
D gene: TRBD2
clone size: NA
CDR3 DNA: TGTGCCAGTAGTATTTCCTCAGCGGGAGGGCTAAGGCAGTACTTC
CDR3 protein: CASSISSAGGLRQYF

J gene: TRBJ2-3
V gene: TRBV2
CDR3 length: 17
D gene: TRBD2
clone size: NA
CDR3 DNA: TGTGCCGCCTCCCCTAGCGGGAGCCAGATTGATACAGATACGCAGTATTTT
CDR3 protein: CAASPSGSQIDTDTQYF

J gene: TRBJ2-3
V gene: TRBV9
CDR3 length: 16
D gene: NA
clone size: many
CDR3 DNA: TGTGCCAGCAGCGTAGGTGCAGGGGCGGGCACAGATACGCAGTATTTT
CDR3 protein: CASSVGAGAGTDTQYF

J gene: TRBJ2-3
V gene: TRBV6-1
CDR3 length: 16
D gene: TRBD2
clone size: medium-sized
CDR3 DNA: TGTGCCAGCAGTGGTCCGAGCGGGAGCGGCACAGATACGCAGTATTTT
CDR3 protein: CASSGPSGSGTDTQYF

J gene: TRBJ2-7
V gene: TRBV6-1
CDR3 length: 15
D gene: NA
clone size: many
CDR3 DNA: TGTGCCAGCAGTTTAGAGGGGGGGAGCTCCTACGAGCAGTACTTC
CDR3 protein: CASSLEGGSSYEQYF

J gene: TRBJ1-2
V gene: TRBV25-1
CDR3 length: 16
D gene: NA
clone size: many
CDR3 DNA: TGTGCCAGCAGTGACGATCGACGTTCTACCGGCTATGGCTACACCTTC
CDR3 protein: CASSDDRRSTGYGYTF

J gene: TRBJ2-5
V gene: TRBV19
CDR3 length: 13
D gene: NA
clone size: many
CDR3 DNA: TGTGCCACTAGTCAAGGTATCCAAGAGACCCAGTACTTC
CDR3 protein: CATSQGIQETQYF

J gene: TRBJ2-6
V gene: TRBV29-1
CDR3 length: 14
D gene: NA
clone size: NA
CDR3 DNA: TGCAGCGTTGGACCTGATGCTGGGGCCAACGTCCTGACTTTC
CDR3 protein: CSVGPDAGANVLTF

J gene: TRBJ2-4
V gene: TRBV19
CDR3 length: 16
D gene: NA
clone size: many
CDR3 DNA: TGTGCCAGTAGTAGGGGCAGGGTCCTAGCCAAAAACATTCAGTACTTC
CDR3 protein: CASSRGRVLAKNIQYF

J gene: TRBJ2-7
V gene: TRBV10-2
CDR3 length: 14
D gene: TRBD2
clone size: many
CDR3 DNA: TGCGCCAGCAGGCTAGCGGGGAACTCCTACGAGCAGTACTTC
CDR3 protein: CASRLAGNSYEQYF

J gene: TRBJ2-3
V gene: TRBV6-2/TRBV6-3
CDR3 length: 17
D gene: TRBD2
clone size: NA
CDR3 DNA: TGTGCCAGCAGTTACTTGACCAGCGGGAGGGCAACAGATACGCAGTATTTT
CDR3 protein: CASSYLTSGRATDTQYF

J gene: TRBJ1-4
V gene: TRBV28
CDR3 length: 16
D gene: TRBD1
clone size: many
CDR3 DNA: TGTGCCAGCAGCAAGGGAGGGACAGGGACAAATGAAAAACTGTTTTTT
CDR3 protein: CASSKGGTGTNEKLFF

J gene: TRBJ1-5
V gene: TRBV2
CDR3 length: 15
D gene: NA
clone size: few
CDR3 DNA: TGTGCCAACGCAAAGGGCAGGGGAAAGGACCAGCCCCAGCATTTT
CDR3 protein: CANAKGRGKDQPQHF

J gene: TRBJ2-7
V gene: TRBV6-1
CDR3 length: 11
D gene: NA
clone size: many
CDR3 DNA: TGTGCCAGCAGTGGGCGGGTCGAGCAGTACTTC
CDR3 protein: CASSGRVEQYF

J gene: TRBJ2-3
V gene: TRBV6-2/TRBV6-3
CDR3 length: 14
D gene: TRBD2
clone size: many
CDR3 DNA: TGTGCCGGTAGACTAGCGGGGGGTTTGGATACGCAGTATTTT
CDR3 protein: CAGRLAGGLDTQYF

J gene: TRBJ1-2
V gene: TRBV28
CDR3 length: 13
D gene: TRBD1
clone size: many
CDR3 DNA: TGTGCCAGCAGCTTCACAGGGGTCTTTGGCTACACCTTC
CDR3 protein: CASSFTGVFGYTF

J gene: TRBJ2-3
V gene: TRBV20-1
CDR3 length: 18
D gene: TRBD2
clone size: NA
CDR3 DNA: TGCAGTGCTATCGGACAGGGACGGACTAGCGGAGGAACAGATACGCAGTATTTT
CDR3 protein: CSAIGQGRTSGGTDTQYF

J gene: TRBJ1-2
V gene: TRBV2
CDR3 length: 17
D gene: NA
clone size: NA
CDR3 DNA: TGTGCCAGCAGTAATCTTGGCAGCCCCCGAGCTAACTATGGCTACACCTTC
CDR3 protein: CASSNLGSPRANYGYTF

J gene: TRBJ2-5
V gene: TRBV5-4
CDR3 length: 14
D gene: NA
clone size: NA
CDR3 DNA: TGTGCCAGCAGCTTGGCGCAGGGGCAAGAGACCCAGTACTTC
CDR3 protein: CASSLAQGQETQYF

J gene: TRBJ1-3
V gene: TRBV28
CDR3 length: 16
D gene: NA
clone size: NA
CDR3 DNA: TGTGCCAGCAGTTTATCCTGGACAGTTTCTGGAAACACCATATATTTT
CDR3 protein: CASSLSWTVSGNTIYF

J gene: TRBJ2-5
V gene: TRBV10-3
CDR3 length: 17
D gene: TRBD2
clone size: many
CDR3 DNA: TGTGCCATCAGTTCCCCCGGTGGAGCGGGGGGCGGAGAGACCCAGTACTTC
CDR3 protein: CAISSPGGAGGGETQYF

J gene: TRBJ2-5
V gene: TRBV20-1
CDR3 length: 13
D gene: NA
clone size: many
CDR3 DNA: TGCAGTGCTATCCCGGCGTACCAAGAGACCCAGTACTTC
CDR3 protein: CSAIPAYQETQYF

J gene: TRBJ1-6
V gene: TRBV19
CDR3 length: 12
D gene: NA
clone size: NA
CDR3 DNA: TGTGCCAGTAAAACAGGTGGATCACCCCTCCACTTT
CDR3 protein: CASKTGGSPLHF

J gene: TRBJ2-3
V gene: TRBV4-1
CDR3 length: 16
D gene: NA
clone size: many
CDR3 DNA: TGCGCCAGCAGCCAACAAGAGGGGTACGGCACAGATACGCAGTATTTT
CDR3 protein: CASSQQEGYGTDTQYF

J gene: TRBJ2-1
V gene: TRBV14
CDR3 length: 16
D gene: TRBD2
clone size: once
CDR3 DNA: TGTGCCAGCAGCCTACATAGCGGGAGGCCTTCTGATGAGCAGTTCTTC
CDR3 protein: CASSLHSGRPSDEQFF

J gene: TRBJ2-1
V gene: TRBV21-1
CDR3 length: 15
D gene: NA
clone size: NA
CDR3 DNA: TGTGCCAGCAGCAAAGCGCAGGGAACCTACAATGAGCAGTTCTTC
CDR3 protein: CASSKAQGTYNEQFF

J gene: TRBJ2-1
V gene: TRBV7-3
CDR3 length: 15
D gene: NA
clone size: few
CDR3 DNA: TGTGCCAGCAGCTTAACGCCCAGGTACGGCAATGAGCAGTTCTTC
CDR3 protein: CASSLTPRYGNEQFF

J gene: TRBJ2-7
V gene: TRBV29-1
CDR3 length: 13
D gene: NA
clone size: many
CDR3 DNA: TGCAGCGTGCTGGAGGGGGCTAGCTCCGAGCAGTACTTC
CDR3 protein: CSVLEGASSEQYF

J gene: TRBJ1-1
V gene: TRBV3-1
CDR3 length: 13
D gene: NA
clone size: NA
CDR3 DNA: TGTGCCAGCAGCCAAAGGGGTAGCACTGAAGCTTTCTTT
CDR3 protein: CASSQRGSTEAFF

J gene: TRBJ2-1
V gene: TRBV7-9
CDR3 length: 14
D gene: TRBD2
clone size: NA
CDR3 DNA: TGTGCCAGCAGCACTAGCGGGAGGGGCAATGAGCAGTTCTTC
CDR3 protein: CASSTSGRGNEQFF

J gene: TRBJ2-2
V gene: TRBV19
CDR3 length: 14
D gene: NA
clone size: many
CDR3 DNA: TGTGCCAGTAGCCGTGGACCGAACACCGGGGAGCTGTTTTTT
CDR3 protein: CASSRGPNTGELFF

J gene: TRBJ2-7
V gene: TRBV6-1
CDR3 length: 15
D gene: NA
clone size: NA
CDR3 DNA: TGTGCCAGCAGTGAAGCGGACTGGGATGGGAACGAGCAGTACTTC
CDR3 protein: CASSEADWDGNEQYF

J gene: TRBJ2-5
V gene: TRBV7-2
CDR3 length: 14
D gene: NA
clone size: NA
CDR3 DNA: TGTGCCAGCAGCTATTACCGACAGCAAGAGACCCAGTACTTC
CDR3 protein: CASSYYRQQETQYF

J gene: TRBJ1-1
V gene: TRBV14
CDR3 length: 12
D gene: NA
clone size: many
CDR3 DNA: TGTGCCAGCAGCCAATTTCTCCCTGAAGCTTTCTTT
CDR3 protein: CASSQFLPEAFF

J gene: TRBJ2-5
V gene: TRBV11-2
CDR3 length: 15
D gene: NA
clone size: many
CDR3 DNA: TGTGCCAGCAGCCCTTTTGAGGGTCGAAAAGAGACCCAGTACTTC
CDR3 protein: CASSPFEGRKETQYF

J gene: TRBJ2-7
V gene: TRBV2
CDR3 length: 15
D gene: NA
clone size: NA
CDR3 DNA: TGTGCCAGCAGCCCCACAGGGCCCCCGGCCTACGAGCAGTACTTC
CDR3 protein: CASSPTGPPAYEQYF

J gene: TRBJ2-1
V gene: TRBV9
CDR3 length: 13
D gene: NA
clone size: many
CDR3 DNA: TGTGCCAGCAGCTTCCGGGACAACAATGAGCAGTTCTTC
CDR3 protein: CASSFRDNNEQFF

J gene: TRBJ2-4
V gene: TRBV28
CDR3 length: 15
D gene: TRBD2
clone size: many
CDR3 DNA: TGTGCCAGCAGTTACGGGTTCGGGGGGGGAAACATTCAGTACTTC
CDR3 protein: CASSYGFGGGNIQYF

J gene: TRBJ1-1
V gene: TRBV2
CDR3 length: 13
D gene: NA
clone size: NA
CDR3 DNA: TGTGCCAGCATTCCTCTATGGAACACTGAAGCTTTCTTT
CDR3 protein: CASIPLWNTEAFF

J gene: TRBJ1-2
V gene: TRBV12-3/TRBV12-4
CDR3 length: 13
D gene: NA
clone size: many
CDR3 DNA: TGTGCCAGCAGTCGGGCCCAGCCCTATGGCTACACCTTC
CDR3 protein: CASSRAQPYGYTF

J gene: TRBJ1-6
V gene: TRBV3-1
CDR3 length: 15
D gene: NA
clone size: many
CDR3 DNA: TGTGCCAGCAGCCCCGGACTTCTCATCAATTCACCCCTCCACTTT
CDR3 protein: CASSPGLLINSPLHF

J gene: TRBJ2-3
V gene: TRBV2
CDR3 length: 15
D gene: TRBD1
clone size: many
CDR3 DNA: TGTGCCAGCAGACTCGGAGACAGGGTGGGAGATACGCAGTATTTT
CDR3 protein: CASRLGDRVGDTQYF

J gene: TRBJ2-2
V gene: TRBV5-1
CDR3 length: 17
D gene: NA
clone size: many
CDR3 DNA: TGCGCCAGCAGCCTGGGCGTGGTGGGCGTCGGCACCGGGGAGCTGTTTTTT
CDR3 protein: CASSLGVVGVGTGELFF